The entry below gives a single TCR beta chain sequence along with its context. This sample was included in a study of blood T cell repertoires in COVID-19. Libraries were prepared by immunoSEQ multiplex PCR; TCRdb keeps only in-frame clonotypes and omits some of them. Seen here are roughly 340,000 clones, roughly 90% observed once, and the top ten hold approximately 3%. With 0 bases removed from V and 3 bases from J, the gap between germline ends came to 9 bases. Germline CDR1 and CDR2: WNHNN and SYGVQD (reference sequence). The CDR3 extends over 15 amino acids. Sequenced: peripheral blood. The chain is built from TRBV10-1 and TRBJ2-1; D is undetermined. The sequence was collected from a woman in her 30s with COVID-19, enrolled during active disease. The CDR3 reads CASSESANFYNEQFF. For the CDR3, the DNA is TGCGCCAGCAGTGAGTCAGCGAACTTCTACAATGAGCAGTTCTTC.